These 25 T cell receptor beta chains were all obtained from the same sample, sequenced in a study of blood T cell repertoires in COVID-19. Sequencing was performed with immunoSEQ multiplex PCR; in TCRdb, only in-frame clones are kept and a portion is missing. Among hundreds of thousands of clones listed, about 85% were seen once. Sequencing was done on a sample of PBMCs or T cells enriched from blood (not recorded which). The receptors come from a woman younger than 30 with acute COVID-19.

The chain uses TRBV7-2 and TRBJ1-1; D ambiguous. Per the germline V gene, CDR1 is SGHTA and CDR2 is FQGNSA. The CDR3 consists of 12 residues. The V end was cut by 3 bases, the J end by 11 bases, with 13 bases between. CDR3 residues: CASSFLADFAFF. DNA of the CDR3: TGTGCCAGCAGCTTCCTAGCCGATTTTGCTTTCTTT.

The gene calls are TRBV19 and TRBJ2-2; 13 bases align to TRBD2. Trimming at V came to 7 bases and at J to 4 bases, leaving 6 bases not matched to a gene. The CDR3 extends over 16 amino acids. Germline assignment: CDR1 LNHDA and CDR2 SQIVND (reference sequence). The CDR3 DNA sequence: TGTGCCAGTACGGAGACTAGCGGGGGGCCCACCGGGGAGCTGTTTTTT. Its translation is CASTETSGGPTGELFF.

The chain combines TRBV27 with TRBJ1-1, with unresolved D. The CDR3 is 13 amino acids. Looked up from germline, CDR1 is MNHEY and CDR2 is SMNVEV (reference sequence). V was trimmed by 1 base and J by 0 bases, leaving 3 bases between them. The CDR3: CASSLLVNTEAFF. CDR3 DNA sequence: TGTGCCAGCAGTTTATTAGTGAACACTGAAGCTTTCTTT.

DNA for the CDR3: TGTGCCAGCAGTTTCGCAGGGAAAGAGACCCAGTACTTC. Its protein is CASSFAGKETQYF. V and J are TRBV12-3 or TRBV12-4 and TRBJ2-5, with D possibly matching TRBD1 (5 bases). This CDR3 is 13 amino acids long. Trimming stripped 3 bases from V and 3 bases from J, with 8 bases between.

The rearrangement joins TRBV11-2 to TRBJ2-7; 7 bases map to TRBD2. Per the germline V gene, CDR1 is SGHAT and CDR2 is FQNNGV. J was trimmed by 6 bases and V by 5 bases; bases with no gene match: 10. The CDR3 consists of 14 residues. This chain's CDR3 is CASSPGAGRGEQYF. Here the CDR3 DNA reads TGTGCCAGCAGCCCCGGGGCGGGGAGGGGCGAGCAGTACTTC.

The chain links TRBV19 to TRBJ2-3, with 12 bases that match TRBD2. Germline CDR1 reads LNHDA; CDR2 reads SQIVND (reference sequence). The CDR3 totals 15 residues. V was clipped by 6 bases and J by 1 base; unmatched bases: 2. The CDR3, as DNA: TGTGCCAGTAGGGGACTAGCGGGCCGCACAGATACGCAGTATTTT. Protein product: CASRGLAGRTDTQYF.

J is TRBJ1-2 and V is TRBV6-6; 7 bases match TRBD1. This CDR3 region has 13 residues. V was clipped by 10 bases and J by 5 bases; unmatched bases: 10. Germline assignment: CDR1 MNHNY and CDR2 SVGAGI (reference sequence). The chain's CDR3 is CAIQTGPRYGYTF. CDR3 nucleotide sequence: TGTGCCATACAGACAGGGCCCCGTTATGGCTACACCTTC.

This clone was counted a single time. This sequence joins TRBV27 and TRBJ1-4, with TRBD1 identical over 7 bases. There are 17 residues in the CDR3. The junction had 10 bases not matched to a gene; V was cut back by 2 bases and J by 4 bases. CDR1 is MNHEY and CDR2 is SMNVEV in the germline V gene (reference sequence). The CDR3 is CASSLRTGATLNEKLFF. The CDR3 nucleotides are TGTGCCAGCAGTTTACGCACAGGGGCTACCCTTAATGAAAAACTGTTTTTT.

This chain connects TRBV25-1 to TRBJ1-5; 7 bases match TRBD1. In germline, CDR1 is MGHDK, CDR2 SYGVNS. The CDR3 has 14 amino acids. V trimming: 6 bases; J trimming: 4 bases; junction bases outside the gene matches: 6. The CDR3 region is CASRGQPGNQPQHF. The CDR3 DNA reads TGTGCCAGCAGGGGACAGCCGGGGAATCAGCCCCAGCATTTT. The variable domain in full, completed from reference TRBV25-1 and TRBJ1-5, reads EADIYQTPRYLVIGTGKKITLECSQTMGHDKMYWYQQDPGMELHLIHYSYGVNSTEKGDLSSESTVSRIRTEHFPLTLESARPSHTSQYLCASRGQPGNQPQHFGDGTRLSIL.

The chain employs TRBV6-5 and TRBJ1-1; unclear D gene. The CDR3 totals 13 residues. Germline V gene sequence: CDR1 MNHEY, CDR2 SVGAGI. Trimming removed 6 bases from V and 0 bases from J, with 8 bases in between. In DNA form, the CDR3 reads TGTGCCAGCAGATACATCATGAACACTGAAGCTTTCTTT. This codes for CASRYIMNTEAFF.

V is TRBV9 and J is TRBJ2-3; 14 bases align to TRBD2. This CDR3 is 17 amino acids long. Germline CDR1 and CDR2: SGDLS and YYNGEE. Trimming at V came to 5 bases and at J to 2 bases, leaving 7 bases not matched to a gene. The CDR3: CASSRTSGGLITDTQYF. In nucleotides, the CDR3 is TGTGCCAGCAGTAGGACTAGCGGGGGGCTTATCACAGATACGCAGTATTTT.

This chain uses TRBV25-1 with TRBJ2-5, with D tentatively TRBD2 (5 bases). Trimming shortened V by 1 base and J by 5 bases, and 17 bases separated the two germline ends. Looked up from germline, CDR1 is MGHDK and CDR2 is SYGVNS. The CDR3 totals 16 residues. This CDR3 reads CASSESRAGGLETQYF. Written as DNA, the CDR3 is TGTGCCAGCAGTGAATCTCGGGCAGGAGGATTGGAGACCCAGTACTTC.

In nucleotides, the CDR3 is TGTGCCAGCTCACCGGGGCACGAGCAGTACTTC. This gives the protein CASSPGHEQYF. This chain links TRBV18 with TRBJ2-7; D may be TRBD1 (5 bases). The CDR3 runs to 11 residues. Per germline, CDR1 KGHSH and CDR2 LQKENI. Trimming took off 3 bases at V and 5 bases at J, with 5 bases between the two ends.

This chain joins TRBV5-1 and TRBJ1-5; weak D call: TRBD1 (5 bases). CDR1 and CDR2 (germline): SGHRS, YFSETQ. The V and J ends lost 4 bases and 0 bases respectively, with 11 bases between them. The CDR3 contains 15 residues. The CDR3: CASSRQPDSNQPQHF. In nucleotides, the CDR3 is TGCGCCAGCAGCAGACAGCCAGATAGCAATCAGCCCCAGCATTTT.

Here the CDR3 reads CASSLEGVRSYNEQFF. The CDR3 nucleotides read TGTGCCAGCAGCTTAGAGGGGGTAAGGTCCTACAATGAGCAGTTCTTC. V usage is TRBV11-1 and J usage is TRBJ2-1; possible D gene TRBD1, 6 bases. CDR1 SGHAT and CDR2 FQDESV come from the germline V gene (reference sequence). This CDR3 region has 16 residues. Trimming left V 1 base short and J 1 base short, with 11 bases between. The full variable domain, completed using reference TRBV11-1 and TRBJ2-1, is EAEVAQSPRYKITEKSQAVAFWCDPISGHATLYWYRQILGQGPELLVQFQDESVVDDSQLPKDRFSAERLKGVDSTLKIQPAELGDSAMYLCASSLEGVRSYNEQFFGPGTRLTVL.

V gene TRBV27 combines with J gene TRBJ2-3; D is uncertain. Per the germline V gene, CDR1 is MNHEY and CDR2 is SMNVEV (reference sequence). The V end was cut by 4 bases, the J end by 1 base, with 3 bases between. The CDR3 is made up of 12 amino acids. The CDR3 DNA sequence: TGTGCCAGCAGTTCTCGCACAGATACGCAGTATTTT. Translating gives CASSSRTDTQYF.

The chain links TRBV10-3 to TRBJ2-3, with unresolved D. The V gene's germline CDR1 is ENHRY and CDR2 SYGVKD. Trimming left V 6 bases short and J 3 bases short, with 4 bases between. The CDR3 spans 11 residues. In nucleotides, the CDR3 is TGTGCCATCAGCGGGACAGATACGCAGTATTTT. Translation gives CAISGTDTQYF.

The table lists this clone with a count of one. This chain links TRBV11-2 with TRBJ1-4; D unresolved. Trimming stripped 1 base from V and 0 bases from J, with 6 bases between. The germline V gene encodes CDR1 SGHAT and CDR2 FQNNGV. The CDR3 length is 15 residues. CDR3 bases: TGTGCCAGCAGCTTAGCAGGTGCAACTAATGAAAAACTGTTTTTT. It is translated as CASSLAGATNEKLFF.

In this sample, this clone turned up once. The identical CDR3 is also encoded by other nucleotide sequences in the sample. The chain joins TRBV7-9 to TRBJ2-7; 11 bases are shared with TRBD1. Trimming removed 3 bases from V and 2 bases from J; junction bases left unmatched: 3. The CDR3 consists of 15 residues. Germline CDR1 SEHNR, CDR2 FQNEAQ (reference sequence). CDR3 loop: CASSFPGQGAYEQYF. The CDR3 DNA sequence: TGTGCCAGCAGCTTCCCGGGACAGGGGGCCTACGAGCAGTACTTC.

CDR3 loop: CARRTETNYGYTF. CDR3 bases: TGTGCCAGAAGGACAGAGACTAACTATGGCTACACCTTC. V and J are TRBV5-8 and TRBJ1-2, with D possibly TRBD1 on 6 matching bases. The ends were cut back, 8 bases at V and 0 bases at J, with 11 bases in the middle. The CDR3 runs 13 residues. Germline CDR1 and CDR2: SGHTS and YDEGEE.

The chain has TRBV5-5 and TRBJ2-7; 9 bases map to TRBD1. CDR1 is SGHKS and CDR2 is YYEKEE in the germline V gene (reference sequence). After removal of 7 bases from V and 7 bases from J, the junction contained 9 bases not matched to a gene. The CDR3 extends over 13 amino acids. CDR3 DNA: TGTGCCAGCTTCGAACAGGGGGCTTATGAGCAGTACTTC. This gives the protein CASFEQGAYEQYF.

The J gene is TRBJ2-1, the V gene TRBV5-1, with D tentatively TRBD2 (6 bases). This CDR3 has 14 residues. V lost 6 bases and J lost 3, with 13 bases in between. The germline V gene encodes CDR1 SGHRS and CDR2 YFSETQ. The CDR3 loop is CASTLSGVYNEQFF. CDR3 in DNA: TGCGCCAGCACCCTGTCGGGGGTCTACAATGAGCAGTTCTTC.

The chain joins TRBV4-1 to TRBJ2-2, with D tentatively TRBD2 (5 bases). CDR3 length: 15 residues. Trimming left V 2 bases short and J 8 bases short, with 15 bases between. Germline loops: CDR1 MGHRA, CDR2 YSYEKL. The CDR3 sequence is CASSQPERKLGELFF. DNA of the CDR3: TGCGCCAGCAGCCAACCGGAGCGGAAGCTAGGGGAGCTGTTTTTT.

This chain links TRBV7-9 with TRBJ2-5, with TRBD2 as a possible D gene (6 bases). This CDR3 is 14 amino acids long. V was trimmed by 5 bases and J by 2 bases, leaving 12 bases between them. Per the germline V gene, CDR1 is SEHNR and CDR2 is FQNEAQ (reference sequence). Written as DNA, the CDR3 is TGTGCCAGCAGCCCCGTGGGGAGGCAAGAGACCCAGTACTTC. Residues: CASSPVGRQETQYF.

The chain links TRBV4-1 to TRBJ1-1; D uncertain. CDR1 is MGHRA, CDR2 YSYEKL, per germline. The CDR3 extends over 14 amino acids. V gave up 0 bases and J gave up 4 bases, with 9 bases separating them. The DNA of the CDR3 is TGCGCCAGCAGCCAAGATCGGCAGGTCACTGAAGCTTTCTTT. Encoded protein: CASSQDRQVTEAFF.